One and the same sample provided the 21 T cell receptor beta chains below, sequenced in a study of vaccination and CD4 T cells after COVID-19. These receptors lack a known antigen. CD4+ T cells that had been cultured provided DNA sequenced with the Oncomine TCR Beta short-read assay. TCRdb reanalysed the PCR reads using MiXCR and keeps one entry per CDR3 protein. The table lists tens of thousands of distinct CDR3 sequences, 45% to 60% of them singletons. Specified treatment: roughly 11-day PBMC culture with coronavirus spike peptide pools or control peptides (ViraFEST assay). The sequenced material came from CD4+ T cells from blood, cultured in vitro. These receptors all stem from a human donor who had recovered from COVID-19.

The chain uses TRBV20-1 and TRBJ2-1; D could derive from TRBD1 or TRBD2 (6 bases each). With 7 bases removed from V and 6 bases from J, the gap between germline ends came to 16 bases. This CDR3 has 13 residues. Germline V gene data show CDR1 as DFQATT and CDR2 as SNEGSKA (reference sequence). CDR3 sequence: CSVRGVELNEQFF. CDR3 in DNA: TGCAGTGTTAGGGGGGTGGAGCTCAATGAGCAGTTCTTC.

The rearrangement uses TRBV29-1 and TRBJ2-1; 10 nucleotides line up with TRBD1. CDR3 size: 14 residues. Germline loops: CDR1 SQVTM, CDR2 ANQGSEA. V was pared by 7 bases and J by 1 base, with 4 bases of the junction left unmatched. The CDR3: CSATGQGSYNEQFF. In nucleotides, the CDR3 is TGCAGCGCTACGGGACAGGGGTCCTACAATGAGCAGTTCTTC.

This sequence joins TRBV10-3 and TRBJ2-5; the D gene is possibly TRBD2 (6 bases). CDR3 length: 13 residues. Trimming removed 4 bases at V and 5 bases at J, with 11 bases between. CDR1 ENHRY and CDR2 SYGVKD come from the germline V gene. The CDR3 region is CAISVRELETQYF. DNA of the CDR3: TGTGCCATCAGTGTGCGGGAATTGGAGACCCAGTACTTC.

The chain joins TRBV7-2 to TRBJ1-2; D call uncertain. Germline CDR1 SGHTA, CDR2 FQGNSA. V was clipped by 1 base and J by 8 bases, with 17 bases between them. The CDR3 totals 15 residues. This chain's CDR3 is CASSLGMGEGSGYTF. The CDR3 DNA sequence: TGTGCCAGCAGCTTAGGCATGGGTGAGGGTAGCGGCTACACCTTC.

The sample holds a few counts of this clonotype. The V call is TRBV7-8, the J call TRBJ2-7, with 13 bases identical to TRBD2. Germline trimming cut 1 base from V and 0 bases from J; bases unmatched to any gene: 3. Germline V gives CDR1 SGHVS, CDR2 FQNEAQ. The CDR3 is 17 amino acids. The CDR3 protein is CASSLGWTSGSSYEQYF. The CDR3 nucleotides read TGTGCCAGCAGCTTAGGGTGGACTAGCGGGAGCTCCTACGAGCAGTACTTC.

The chain has TRBV5-4 and TRBJ1-3; the D is unclear. This CDR3 is 13 amino acids long. Trimming took off 4 bases at V and 10 bases at J, with 15 bases between the two ends. Germline CDR1 reads SGHNT; CDR2 reads YYREEE (reference sequence). The CDR3 coding sequence is TGTGCCAGCAGCAGAATAGGATCCAGTACCATATATTTT. It specifies CASSRIGSSTIYF.

This clonotype was seen a handful of times. This rearrangement joins TRBV7-2 to TRBJ2-2, with D unclear. The CDR3 extends over 14 amino acids. Germline values: CDR1 SGHTA, CDR2 FQGNSA. The V gene lost 7 bases and the J gene lost 4 bases, with 13 bases spanning the gap. CDR3 amino acids: CASTLFSGTGELFF. In DNA, the CDR3 is TGTGCCAGCACCCTCTTTAGTGGCACCGGGGAGCTGTTTTTT.

The chain is built from TRBV6-2 or TRBV6-3 and TRBJ2-2; TRBD1 matches at 8 bases. Germline assignment: CDR1 MNHEY and CDR2 SVGEGT. Unmatched junction bases numbered 7, after V lost 7 bases and J lost 6 bases. The CDR3 has 14 amino acids. CDR3 sequence reads: CASTKTGEAGELFF. As DNA, the CDR3 is TGTGCCAGCACAAAGACAGGGGAGGCCGGGGAGCTGTTTTTT.

This clonotype was recorded a few times. The J gene is TRBJ1-6, the V gene TRBV6-1; TRBD1 matches 8 bases. The CDR3 is 16 residues long. V was pared by 6 bases and J by 6 bases, with 10 bases of the junction left unmatched. Looked up from germline, CDR1 is MNHNS and CDR2 is SASEGT. CDR3 coding DNA: TGTGCCAGCAGGCCTCCGTGGACAGGGATTAATTCACCCCTCCACTTT. Translated, it gives CASRPPWTGINSPLHF.

This clonotype was detected a few times. V is TRBV28 and J is TRBJ2-5; D call uncertain. The V end was cut by 5 bases, the J end by 1 base, with 8 bases between. From germline, CDR1 is MDHEN and CDR2 SYDVKM. The CDR3 runs to 13 residues. In DNA form, the CDR3 reads TGTGCCAGCAGTGCCCAGCCCCAAGAGACCCAGTACTTC. It codes for CASSAQPQETQYF.

The rearrangement joins TRBV11-2 to TRBJ2-7; D unclear. This CDR3 is 19 amino acids long. V shed 7 bases and J shed 0 bases, with 28 bases lying between them. The germline gives CDR1 SGHAT, CDR2 FQNNGV. CDR3 region: CASIVRPPLHPGISYEQYF. The CDR3 DNA follows: TGTGCCAGCATTGTTCGTCCCCCCCTACATCCGGGTATCTCCTACGAGCAGTACTTC.

The gene calls are TRBV6-1 and TRBJ2-7; D might be TRBD2 (6 bases). V lost 7 bases and J lost 3, with 16 bases in between. This CDR3 has 14 residues. CDR1 is MNHNS and CDR2 is SASEGT in the germline V gene. In DNA, the CDR3 is TGTGCCAGCATCCTTGGCGGGACCAACTACGAGCAGTACTTC. Translation: CASILGGTNYEQYF.

The CDR3 nucleotides are TGCGCCAGCAGCTTACAGGGAACTAACACCGGGGAGCTGTTTTTT. It specifies CASSLQGTNTGELFF. J is TRBJ2-2 and V is TRBV5-1; tentative D call: TRBD1 (6 bases). Germline assignment: CDR1 SGHRS and CDR2 YFSETQ. The CDR3 spans 15 residues. V lost 2 bases and J lost 2, with 10 bases in between. The whole variable domain, remainder taken from reference TRBV5-1 and TRBJ2-2, is KAGVTQTPRYLIKTRGQQVTLSCSPISGHRSVSWYQQTPGQGLQFLFEYFSETQRNKGNFPGRFSGRQFSNSRSEMNVSTLELGDSALYLCASSLQGTNTGELFFGEGSRLTVL.

The rearrangement uses TRBV7-2 and TRBJ2-1; 7 nucleotides align to TRBD2. CDR1 and CDR2 (germline): SGHTA, FQGNSA. The CDR3 covers 14 residues. V gave up 6 bases and J gave up 6 bases; unmatched junction bases: 8. CDR3 nucleotides: TGTGCCAGCAGTATGGGCCGGGAGGTCAATGAGCAGTTCTTC. This codes for CASSMGREVNEQFF. The full variable domain, in which reference TRBV7-2 and TRBJ2-1 provide the parts outside the CDR3, is GAGVSQSPSNKVTEKGKDVELRCDPISGHTALYWYRQSLGQGLEFLIYFQGNSAPDKSGLPSDRFSAERTGGSVSTLTIQRTQQEDSAVYLCASSMGREVNEQFFGPGTRLTVL.

This chain connects TRBV20-1 to TRBJ1-1; the D gene is possibly TRBD1 (5 bases). Trimming left V 6 bases short and J 8 bases short, with 19 bases between. CDR1 and CDR2 (germline): DFQATT, SNEGSKA (reference sequence). The CDR3 totals 13 residues. In nucleotides, the CDR3 is TGCAGTGCCAGGGCTGGGGCAGGGAGGGAAGCTTTCTTT. This gives the protein CSARAGAGREAFF.

In DNA, the CDR3 is TGTGCCAGCAGCCCACATTGGGGCGGTGAAGCTTTCTTT. Translation: CASSPHWGGEAFF. This chain connects TRBV7-9 to TRBJ1-1; D might be TRBD1 (5 bases). The CDR3 contains 13 residues. V dropped 5 bases and J dropped 7 bases, with 14 bases sitting between them. Germline V gives CDR1 SEHNR, CDR2 FQNEAQ (reference sequence).

This clonotype has only a few counts. This sequence joins TRBV7-9 and TRBJ1-1; 7 bases fit TRBD1. V shed 3 bases and J 3 bases; nucleotides not matched to a gene: 1. The CDR3 has 13 residues. Germline V gives CDR1 SEHNR, CDR2 FQNEAQ (reference sequence). CDR3 loop: CASSFGQDTEAFF. The CDR3 DNA is TGTGCCAGCAGCTTTGGACAGGACACTGAAGCTTTCTTT. The variable domain in full, completed from reference TRBV7-9 and TRBJ1-1, reads DTGVSQNPRHKITKRGQNVTFRCDPISEHNRLYWYRQTLGQGPEFLTYFQNEAQLEKSRLLSDRFSAERPKGSFSTLEIQRTEQGDSAMYLCASSFGQDTEAFFGQGTRLTVV.

This chain joins TRBV29-1 and TRBJ2-1; perhaps TRBD1 as D (5 bases). Trimming took 5 bases from V and 6 from J, leaving 14 bases between them. The germline V gene encodes CDR1 SQVTM and CDR2 ANQGSEA. This CDR3 has 13 amino acids. Here the CDR3 reads CSVLADTSNEQFF. As DNA, the CDR3 is TGCAGCGTTCTGGCGGACACCTCCAATGAGCAGTTCTTC.

J is TRBJ1-2 and V is TRBV30; no reliable D call. The CDR3 is 13 amino acids. Trimming stripped 6 bases from V and 0 bases from J, with 11 bases between. Germline V lookup: CDR1 GTSNPN, CDR2 SVGIG (reference sequence). CDR3 residues: CACKEGANYGYTF. The CDR3 region has the DNA TGTGCCTGCAAGGAGGGAGCTAACTATGGCTACACCTTC. Full variable domain (remainder filled in from reference TRBV30 and TRBJ1-2): SQTIHQWPATLVQPVGSPLSLECTVEGTSNPNLYWYRQAAGRGLQLLFYSVGIGQISSEVPQNLSASRPQDRQFILSSKKLLLSDSGFYLCACKEGANYGYTFGSGTRLTVV.

The chain has TRBV20-1 and TRBJ2-4; D is perhaps TRBD1 or TRBD2 (5 bases each). This CDR3 is 13 amino acids long. V lost 3 bases, J lost 0 bases, and 6 bases lay in between. The V gene's germline CDR1 is DFQATT and CDR2 SNEGSKA (reference sequence). CDR3 sequence: CSASGGAKNIQYF. The CDR3 DNA reads TGCAGTGCTAGTGGGGGAGCCAAAAACATTCAGTACTTC.

The rearrangement joins TRBV6-1 to TRBJ2-7; perhaps TRBD1 as D (5 bases). Germline V lookup: CDR1 MNHNS, CDR2 SASEGT. There are 14 residues in the CDR3. V lost 2 bases, J lost 3 bases, and 11 bases lay in between. CDR3 bases: TGTGCCAGCAGTGAACCAGGGAACCTCTACGAGCAGTACTTC. Translation gives CASSEPGNLYEQYF.